The entry below describes one T cell receptor beta chain. Its antigen is undetermined. This specimen comes from a study of T cell responses to AZD1222 COVID-19 vaccine. The CDR3 is 14 residues long. Between the trimmed V and J ends, which lost 1 base and 3 bases, there was a span of 9 bases. The germline V gene encodes CDR1 SGHTA and CDR2 FQGNSA. TCRdb's copy holds only in-frame clones and misses some; the assay was immunoSEQ multiplex PCR. The sample holds over 150,000 clones, roughly nine tenths seen once. Study-wide findings and caveats: Females outnumbered males among donors, who were mostly white British; clonal diversity was possibly underestimated.

The sample consisted of peripheral blood, taken on day 0 of MenACWY control vaccination. This chain connects TRBV7-2 to TRBJ1-2; D is ambiguous. The TCR sequence derives from an adult in good health. As DNA, the CDR3 is TGTGCCAGCAGCTTAGTTACCACAGACTATGGCTACACCTTC. This sequence encodes CASSLVTTDYGYTF.